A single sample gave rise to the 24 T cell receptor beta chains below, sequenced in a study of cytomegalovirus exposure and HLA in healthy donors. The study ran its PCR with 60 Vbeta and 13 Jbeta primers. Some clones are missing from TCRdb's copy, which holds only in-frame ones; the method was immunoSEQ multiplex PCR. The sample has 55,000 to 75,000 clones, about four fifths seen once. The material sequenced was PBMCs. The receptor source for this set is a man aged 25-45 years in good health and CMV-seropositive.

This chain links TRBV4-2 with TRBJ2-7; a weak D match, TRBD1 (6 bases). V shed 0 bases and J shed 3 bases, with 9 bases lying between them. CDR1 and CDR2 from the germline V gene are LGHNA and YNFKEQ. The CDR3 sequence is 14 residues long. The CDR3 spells CASSQERQVYEQYF. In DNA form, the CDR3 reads TGTGCCAGCAGCCAAGAGCGACAGGTCTACGAGCAGTACTTC.

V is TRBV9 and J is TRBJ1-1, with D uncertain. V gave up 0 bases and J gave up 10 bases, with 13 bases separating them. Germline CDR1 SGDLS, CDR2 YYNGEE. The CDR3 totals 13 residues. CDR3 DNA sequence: TGTGCCAGCAGCGTAGAGAGTGGTGGCGGAGCTTTCTTT. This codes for CASSVESGGGAFF.

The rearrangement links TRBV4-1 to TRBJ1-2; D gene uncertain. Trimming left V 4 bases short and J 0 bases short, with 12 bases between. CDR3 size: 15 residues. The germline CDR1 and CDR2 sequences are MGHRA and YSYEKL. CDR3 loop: CASSLQAEANYGYTF. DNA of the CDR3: TGCGCCAGCAGCCTCCAGGCAGAAGCTAACTATGGCTACACCTTC.

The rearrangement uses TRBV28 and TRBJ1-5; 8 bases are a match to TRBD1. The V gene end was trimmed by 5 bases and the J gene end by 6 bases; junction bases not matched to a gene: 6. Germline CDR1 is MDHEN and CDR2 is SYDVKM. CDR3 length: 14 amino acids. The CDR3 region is CASSPETGAQPQHF. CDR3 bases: TGTGCCAGCAGTCCAGAGACAGGGGCTCAGCCCCAGCATTTT.

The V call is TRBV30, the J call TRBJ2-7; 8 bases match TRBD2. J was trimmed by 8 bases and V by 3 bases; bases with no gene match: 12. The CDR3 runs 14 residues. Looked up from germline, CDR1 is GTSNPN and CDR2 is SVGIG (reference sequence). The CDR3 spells CAWRGPAGGRQQYF. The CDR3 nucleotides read TGTGCCTGGAGGGGTCCGGCGGGGGGAAGACAGCAGTACTTC.

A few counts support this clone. CDR3 amino acids: CASTATLTGYAFF. The CDR3 DNA reads as TGTGCCAGCACTGCTACCCTAACAGGGTATGCTTTCTTT. This chain joins TRBV6-5 and TRBJ1-1; possible D gene TRBD1, 6 bases. Trimming took 7 bases from V and 11 from J, leaving 20 bases between them. Germline CDR1 is MNHEY and CDR2 is SVGAGI. There are 13 residues in the CDR3.

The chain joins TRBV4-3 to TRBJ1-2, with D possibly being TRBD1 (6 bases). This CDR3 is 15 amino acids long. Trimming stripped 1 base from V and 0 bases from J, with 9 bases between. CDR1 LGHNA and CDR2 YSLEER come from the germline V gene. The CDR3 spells CASSQVTGTNYGYTF. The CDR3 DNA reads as TGCGCCAGCAGCCAAGTAACAGGGACTAACTATGGCTACACCTTC.

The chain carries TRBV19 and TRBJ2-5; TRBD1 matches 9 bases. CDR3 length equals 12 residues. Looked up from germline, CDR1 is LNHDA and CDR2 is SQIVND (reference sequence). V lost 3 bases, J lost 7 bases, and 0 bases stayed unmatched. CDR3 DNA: TGTGCCAGTAGTATGGGACAGGGGACCCAGTACTTC. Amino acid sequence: CASSMGQGTQYF.

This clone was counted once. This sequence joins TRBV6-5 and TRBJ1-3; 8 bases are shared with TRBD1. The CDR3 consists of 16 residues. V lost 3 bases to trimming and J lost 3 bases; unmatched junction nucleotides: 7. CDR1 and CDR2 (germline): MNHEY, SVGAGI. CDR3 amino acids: CASSYRQGYIGNTIYF. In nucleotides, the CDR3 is TGTGCCAGCAGTTATCGACAGGGGTACATTGGAAACACCATATATTTT.

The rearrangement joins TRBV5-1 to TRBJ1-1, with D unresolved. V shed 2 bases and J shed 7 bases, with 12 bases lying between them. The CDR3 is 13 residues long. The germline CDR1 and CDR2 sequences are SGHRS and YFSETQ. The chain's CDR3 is CASSFPGQVEAFF. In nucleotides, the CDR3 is TGCGCCAGCAGCTTTCCCGGCCAGGTTGAAGCTTTCTTT.

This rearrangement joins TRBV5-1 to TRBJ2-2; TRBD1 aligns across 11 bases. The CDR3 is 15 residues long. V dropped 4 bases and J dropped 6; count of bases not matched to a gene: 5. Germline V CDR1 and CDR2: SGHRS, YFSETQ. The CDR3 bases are TGCGCCAGCAGCCTGGGACAGGGGGGTCCCGGGGAGCTGTTTTTT. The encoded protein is CASSLGQGGPGELFF.

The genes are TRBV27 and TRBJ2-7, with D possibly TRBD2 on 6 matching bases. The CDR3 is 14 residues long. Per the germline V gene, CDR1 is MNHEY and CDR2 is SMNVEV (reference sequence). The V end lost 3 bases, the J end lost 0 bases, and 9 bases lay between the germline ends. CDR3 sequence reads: CASSFLGGSYEQYF. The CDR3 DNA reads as TGTGCCAGCAGTTTCCTGGGGGGCTCCTACGAGCAGTACTTC.

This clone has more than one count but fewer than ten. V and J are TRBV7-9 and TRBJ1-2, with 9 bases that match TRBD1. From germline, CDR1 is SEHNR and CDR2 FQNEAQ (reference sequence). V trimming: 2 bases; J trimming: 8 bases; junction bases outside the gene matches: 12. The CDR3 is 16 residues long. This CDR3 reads CASSLPVGQGRGGYTF. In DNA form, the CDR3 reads TGTGCCAGCAGCTTACCCGTGGGACAGGGAAGGGGAGGCTACACCTTC.

CDR3 region: CASSLDGLEQFF. CDR3 coding DNA: TGTGCCAGCAGCTTAGACGGACTAGAGCAGTTCTTC. The chain has TRBV11-2 and TRBJ2-1, with a weak D call TRBD2 (6 bases). Germline assignment: CDR1 SGHAT and CDR2 FQNNGV. The CDR3 loop spans 12 amino acids. Trimming cost V 0 bases and J 10 bases, with 7 bases left between them.

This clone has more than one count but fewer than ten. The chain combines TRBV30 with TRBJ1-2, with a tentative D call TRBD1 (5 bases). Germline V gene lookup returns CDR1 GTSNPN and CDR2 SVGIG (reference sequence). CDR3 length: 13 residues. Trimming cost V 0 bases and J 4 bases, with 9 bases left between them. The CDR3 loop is CAWSVQGVYGYTF. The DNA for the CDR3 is TGTGCCTGGAGTGTACAAGGGGTCTATGGCTACACCTTC.

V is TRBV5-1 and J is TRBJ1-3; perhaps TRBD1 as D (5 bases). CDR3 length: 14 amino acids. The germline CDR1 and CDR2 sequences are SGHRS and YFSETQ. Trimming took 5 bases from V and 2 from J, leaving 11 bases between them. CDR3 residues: CASSPDITGNTIYF. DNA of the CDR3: TGCGCCAGCAGTCCGGACATCACTGGAAACACCATATATTTT.

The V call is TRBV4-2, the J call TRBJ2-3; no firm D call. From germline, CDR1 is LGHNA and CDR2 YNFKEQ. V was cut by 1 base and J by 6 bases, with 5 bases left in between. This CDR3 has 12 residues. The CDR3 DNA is TGTGCCAGCAGCCAAGTATCGGATACGCAGTATTTT. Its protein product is CASSQVSDTQYF.

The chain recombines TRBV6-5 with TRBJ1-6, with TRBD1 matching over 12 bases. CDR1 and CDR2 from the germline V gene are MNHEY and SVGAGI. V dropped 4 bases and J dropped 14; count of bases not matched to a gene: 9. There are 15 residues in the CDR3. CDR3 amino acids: CASSSTRDRGRSLHF. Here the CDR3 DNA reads TGTGCCAGCAGTTCAACCCGGGACAGGGGGCGGTCCCTCCACTTT.

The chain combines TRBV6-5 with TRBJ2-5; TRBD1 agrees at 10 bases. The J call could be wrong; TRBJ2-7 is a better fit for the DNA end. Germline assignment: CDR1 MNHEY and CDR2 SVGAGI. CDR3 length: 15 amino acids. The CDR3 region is CASRDRGTLSYEQYF. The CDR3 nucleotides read TGTGCCAGCAGGGACAGGGGGACCCTATCCTACGAGCAGTACTTC.

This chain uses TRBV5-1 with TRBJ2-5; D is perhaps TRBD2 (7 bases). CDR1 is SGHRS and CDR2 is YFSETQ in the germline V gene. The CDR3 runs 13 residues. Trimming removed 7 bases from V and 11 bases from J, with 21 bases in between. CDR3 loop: CASRGGGPGEQYF. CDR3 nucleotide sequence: TGCGCCAGCCGAGGGGGGGGGCCTGGGGAGCAGTACTTC.

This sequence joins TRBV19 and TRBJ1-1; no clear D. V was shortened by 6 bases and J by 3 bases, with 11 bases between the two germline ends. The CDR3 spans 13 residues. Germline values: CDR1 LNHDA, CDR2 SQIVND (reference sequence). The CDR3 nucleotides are TGTGCCAGTAGAAATCCCGAGGACACTGAAGCTTTCTTT. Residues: CASRNPEDTEAFF.

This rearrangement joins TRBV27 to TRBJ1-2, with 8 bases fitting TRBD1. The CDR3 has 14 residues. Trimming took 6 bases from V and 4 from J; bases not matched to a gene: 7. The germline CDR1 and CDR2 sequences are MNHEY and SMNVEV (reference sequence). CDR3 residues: CASRGPGQAYGYTF. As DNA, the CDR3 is TGTGCCAGCAGGGGACCGGGACAGGCCTATGGCTACACCTTC.

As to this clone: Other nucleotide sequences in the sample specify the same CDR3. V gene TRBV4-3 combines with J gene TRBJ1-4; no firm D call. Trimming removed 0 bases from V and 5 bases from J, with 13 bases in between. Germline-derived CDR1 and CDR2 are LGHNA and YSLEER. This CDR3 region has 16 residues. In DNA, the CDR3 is TGCGCCAGCAGCCAAGAACCTGCAGGAGGGAATGAAAAACTGTTTTTT. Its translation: CASSQEPAGGNEKLFF.

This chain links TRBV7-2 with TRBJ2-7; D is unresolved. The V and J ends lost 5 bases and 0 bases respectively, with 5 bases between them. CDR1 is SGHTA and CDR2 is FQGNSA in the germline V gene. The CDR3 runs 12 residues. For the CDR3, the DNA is TGTGCCAGCAGCCATAGCTCCTACGAGCAGTACTTC. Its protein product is CASSHSSYEQYF. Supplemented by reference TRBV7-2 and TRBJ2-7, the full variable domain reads GAGVSQSPSNKVTEKGKDVELRCDPISGHTALYWYRQSLGQGLEFLIYFQGNSAPDKSGLPSDRFSAERTGGSVSTLTIQRTQQEDSAVYLCASSHSSYEQYFGPGTRLTVT.